One sample yielded the 12 T cell receptor beta chains listed below, sequenced in a study of molecular identifiers for immune sequencing clone quantification. TCRdb ran MiXCR on the PCR reads and lists one entry per CDR3 protein. The repertoire has around 460,000 distinct CDR3 sequences, 25% of them found once; the top ten carry around 0.78%. What was sequenced was naive CD8+ T cells from blood, with Jurkat cell RNA spiked in. Subset: FACS-sorted CD8+CD4-CCR7+CD45RA+ naive T cells. These receptors were collected from a human donor in good health. Some libraries in this study had Jurkat cell RNA spiked in.

This clonotype was detected only a few times. This chain's CDR3 is CASSHRGSFTDTQYF. CDR3 nucleotide sequence: TGTGCCAGCAGCCACCGAGGCAGCTTCACAGATACGCAGTATTTT. V and J are TRBV11-1 and TRBJ2-3, with unresolved D. The CDR3 runs to 15 residues. The V end was cut by 5 bases, the J end by 2 bases, with 14 bases between. Germline lookup yields CDR1 SGHAT and CDR2 FQDESV (reference sequence).

This clonotype was found many times. This chain connects TRBV30 to TRBJ1-5; 7 bases line up with TRBD1. The CDR3 extends over 14 amino acids. V lost 1 base to trimming and J lost 6 bases; unmatched junction nucleotides: 6. CDR1 and CDR2 from the germline V gene are GTSNPN and SVGIG (reference sequence). For the CDR3, the DNA is TGTGCCTGGAGTGCGACAGGGCGCGGTCAGCCCCAGCATTTT. Protein: CAWSATGRGQPQHF. The full variable domain, rest sourced from reference TRBV30 and TRBJ1-5, is SQTIHQWPATLVQPVGSPLSLECTVEGTSNPNLYWYRQAAGRGLQLLFYSVGIGQISSEVPQNLSASRPQDRQFILSSKKLLLSDSGFYLCAWSATGRGQPQHFGDGTRLSIL.

This clonotype was counted many times. The rearrangement links TRBV28 to TRBJ2-3, with a possible D match to TRBD2 (5 bases). The germline V gene encodes CDR1 MDHEN and CDR2 SYDVKM. V lost 4 bases to trimming and J lost 6 bases, with 17 bases between them. The CDR3 has 15 amino acids. This CDR3 is CASSSQDLRRDTQYF. The CDR3 DNA sequence: TGTGCCAGCAGTTCCCAGGACCTGAGGAGGGATACGCAGTATTTT.

The rearrangement uses TRBV3-1 and TRBJ2-7; 16 bases are shared with TRBD2. With V trimmed by 7 bases and J by 11 bases, 14 bases remained unmatched. The germline V gene encodes CDR1 LGHDT and CDR2 YNNKEL (reference sequence). The CDR3 loop spans 16 amino acids. The CDR3 loop is CASNHYLGTSGRAEYF. The CDR3 DNA is TGTGCCAGCAACCATTACCTTGGGACTAGCGGGAGGGCCGAGTACTTC.

A remark on this clonotype: Just one base apart from a much larger clone, this may be a read error. V usage is TRBV29-1 and J usage is TRBJ2-7; possibly TRBD2 for D (6 bases). Germline loops: CDR1 SQVTM, CDR2 ANQGSEA. This CDR3 comprises 13 residues. The DNA for the CDR3 is TGCTGCGTTGAAACGGGGGTATCCTACGAGCAGTACTTC. This gives the protein CCVETGVSYEQYF.

This clonotype has more than one count but fewer than ten. V and J are TRBV7-9 and TRBJ1-4; no reliable D call. Germline V lookup: CDR1 SEHNR, CDR2 FQNEAQ (reference sequence). With 1 base removed from V and 7 bases from J, the gap between germline ends came to 13 bases. The CDR3 is 15 residues long. The CDR3 bases are TGTGCCAGCAGCTTAGTTTCCGATATGAGTGAAAAACTGTTTTTT. Translation: CASSLVSDMSEKLFF.

With respect to this clonotype: This sequence may be a read error, since a much larger clone differs from it by one base. The chain recombines TRBV9 with TRBJ1-1; no definite D call. The germline CDR1 and CDR2 sequences are SGDLS and YYNGEE. The CDR3 covers 15 residues. V lost 0 bases and J 0 bases, leaving 9 bases between the germline ends. The CDR3 DNA sequence: TGTGCCAGCAGCGTAGAGGACGGCATGAACACTGAAGCTTTCTTT. Translation gives CASSVEDGMNTEAFF.

V gene TRBV7-9 combines with J gene TRBJ2-3; tentatively, D is TRBD2 (5 bases). V was shortened by 3 bases and J by 2 bases, with 15 bases between the two germline ends. Germline assignment: CDR1 SEHNR and CDR2 FQNEAQ (reference sequence). This CDR3 contains 16 residues. The CDR3 reads CASSFSTRTLTDTQYF. Written as DNA, the CDR3 is TGTGCCAGCAGCTTCAGTACTAGAACTCTCACAGATACGCAGTATTTT.

This clonotype has at least ten counts. The chain combines TRBV5-4 with TRBJ2-3; the D call may be TRBD1 or TRBD2 (5 bases each). Germline assignment: CDR1 SGHNT and CDR2 YYREEE (reference sequence). The CDR3 spans 15 residues. Trimming cost V 4 bases and J 7 bases, with 19 bases left between them. CDR3 protein: CASSGTGLTAYTQYF. CDR3 nucleotides: TGTGCCAGCAGCGGGACGGGCCTCACCGCGTATACGCAGTATTTT.

This clonotype was seen only a few times. The chain links TRBV7-9 to TRBJ2-2; perhaps TRBD2 as D (6 bases). The CDR3 runs 14 residues. With 1 base removed from V and 7 bases from J, the gap between germline ends came to 10 bases. The V gene's germline CDR1 is SEHNR and CDR2 FQNEAQ (reference sequence). The DNA for the CDR3 is TGTGCCAGCAGCTTAGGACTAGGAAGCGGGGAGCTGTTTTTT. Protein product: CASSLGLGSGELFF.

Only a few counts were recorded for this clonotype. The CDR3 bases are TGTGCCAGCAGTCCTCTTCTAGCGGGCCCACACGAGCAGTACTTC. It encodes CASSPLLAGPHEQYF. The rearrangement links TRBV27 to TRBJ2-7; 8 nucleotides line up with TRBD2. V shed 5 bases and J 5 bases; nucleotides not matched to a gene: 11. CDR1 is MNHEY, CDR2 SMNVEV, per germline (reference sequence). This CDR3 is 15 amino acids long.

This clonotype was recorded at least ten times. This chain links TRBV7-6 with TRBJ1-3; TRBD1 is a possible D gene (6 bases). CDR3 length: 15 amino acids. Germline lookup yields CDR1 SGHVS and CDR2 FNYEAQ. With 4 bases removed from V and 0 bases from J, the gap between germline ends came to 10 bases. In DNA, the CDR3 is TGTGCCAGCAGCTCGGACAGAATCTCTGGAAACACCATATATTTT. Its translation: CASSSDRISGNTIYF. The full variable domain, its missing parts supplied by reference TRBV7-6 and TRBJ1-3, is GAGVSQSPRYKVTKRGQDVALRCDPISGHVSLYWYRQALGQGPEFLTYFNYEAQQDKSGLPNDRFSAERPEGSISTLTIQRTEQRDSAMYRCASSSDRISGNTIYFGEGSWLTVV.